A selection of T cell receptor beta chains follows, all from one sample in a study of control samples from healthy donors and cancer patients. Measured with immunoSEQ multiplex PCR; TCRdb has only the in-frame clones, and not every one. The repertoire holds roughly 130,000 clones, roughly 94% seen once, with more than 13% in the top ten. The material sequenced was PBMCs. The receptors stem from a man aged 55 to 70 with colorectal cancer. CDR3s include the opening cysteine and the closing phenylalanine or tryptophan. A D gene is named only where the DNA matches it firmly. Rows give clone size only sometimes, using once, few, many, or a class for an expanded clone.

d_call cdr3_length j_call clone_size v_call cdr3_aa cdr3_nt
TRBD1 16 TRBJ2-2 . TRBV6-1 CASSELTGTNTGELFF TGTGCCAGCAGTGAGCTGACAGGGACGAACACCGGGGAGCTGTTTTTT
TRBD1 14 TRBJ2-1 . TRBV6-6 CASSARDSINEQFF TGTGCCAGCAGTGCCCGGGACAGTATCAATGAGCAGTTCTTC
. 15 TRBJ1-1 once TRBV7-9 CASSLQGRRNTEAFF TGTGCCAGCAGCTTGCAGGGGCGGCGGAACACTGAAGCTTTCTTT
. 11 TRBJ2-7 . TRBV20-1 CSASSLYEQYF TGCAGTGCTAGTAGCCTGTACGAGCAGTACTTC
. 14 TRBJ1-1 . TRBV5-4 CASSLASLKAEAFF TGTGCCAGCAGCTTGGCCTCTCTCAAGGCTGAAGCTTTCTTT
. 16 TRBJ1-6 once TRBV20-1 CSASPAAGTRNSPLHF TGCAGTGCTAGTCCAGCTGCCGGGACTAGAAATTCACCCCTCCACTTT
. 14 TRBJ1-2 . TRBV11-2 CASSLEPGTYGYTF TGTGCCAGCAGCTTAGAACCAGGGACCTATGGCTACACCTTC
. 16 TRBJ2-6 . TRBV19 CASSSPRDSGANVLTF TGTGCCAGTAGTTCCCCAAGGGACTCTGGGGCCAACGTCCTGACTTTC
. 14 TRBJ1-1 . TRBV11-2 CASSQQASNTEAFF TGTGCCAGCAGCCAACAGGCCTCGAACACTGAAGCTTTCTTT
. 14 TRBJ1-3 once TRBV6-5 CASITGYSGNTIYF TGTGCCAGCATTACAGGGTACTCTGGAAACACCATATATTTT
. 15 TRBJ2-5 . TRBV6-5 CASSYSRRGGGTQYF TGTGCCAGCAGTTACTCACGAAGAGGAGGGGGGACCCAGTACTTC
. 15 TRBJ2-5 . TRBV6-5 CASRAAGAIQETQYF TGTGCCAGCAGAGCTGCGGGGGCCATCCAAGAGACCCAGTACTTC
TRBD1 14 TRBJ2-7 . TRBV29-1 CSVEDGTGNYEQYF TGCAGCGTTGAAGATGGGACAGGGAACTACGAGCAGTACTTC
. 14 TRBJ1-1 . TRBV5-1 CASSSPDTFTEAFF TGCGCCAGCAGCTCGCCAGACACCTTCACTGAAGCTTTCTTT
. 14 TRBJ2-7 . TRBV5-8 CASSFGGRGYEQYF TGTGCCAGCAGCTTTGGAGGAAGAGGCTACGAGCAGTACTTC
. 11 TRBJ2-7 . TRBV29-1 CSVEWGNEQYF TGCAGCGTTGAATGGGGTAACGAGCAGTACTTC
TRBD2 16 TRBJ2-1 . TRBV20-1 CSASKLAGGPIDEQFF TGCAGTGCTAGTAAGCTAGCGGGGGGGCCAATCGATGAGCAGTTCTTC
TRBD1 14 TRBJ2-7 . TRBV2 CASTLGQGIYEQYF TGTGCCAGCACCCTAGGACAGGGAATTTACGAGCAGTACTTC
TRBD2 13 TRBJ2-1 . TRBV30 CAWSVLGGEEQFF TGTGCCTGGAGTGTACTGGGGGGGGAGGAGCAGTTCTTC
. 15 TRBJ2-1 . TRBV14 CASRSLGAGYNEQFF TGTGCCAGCAGAAGTCTCGGGGCAGGGTACAATGAGCAGTTCTTC
. 11 TRBJ2-5 . TRBV30 CAWTASETQYF TGTGCCTGGACAGCGTCAGAGACCCAGTACTTC
. 13 TRBJ1-1 . TRBV5-4 CASSTTAGTEAFF TGTGCCAGCAGCACTACAGCGGGCACTGAAGCTTTCTTT
TRBD1 15 TRBJ2-7 . TRBV27 CASSDVRDRVYEQYF TGTGCCAGCAGCGACGTCCGGGACAGGGTCTACGAGCAGTACTTC
. 13 TRBJ2-7 . TRBV6-5 CASSYRQAYEQYF TGTGCCAGCAGTTACCGACAGGCCTACGAGCAGTACTTC
. 13 TRBJ2-5 . TRBV9 CASSDGAQETQYF TGTGCCAGCAGTGACGGGGCCCAAGAGACCCAGTACTTC
TRBD1 18 TRBJ1-6 . TRBV9 CASSGDRVRGSYNSPLHF TGTGCCAGCAGCGGCGACAGGGTCCGGGGCTCCTATAATTCACCCCTCCACTTT